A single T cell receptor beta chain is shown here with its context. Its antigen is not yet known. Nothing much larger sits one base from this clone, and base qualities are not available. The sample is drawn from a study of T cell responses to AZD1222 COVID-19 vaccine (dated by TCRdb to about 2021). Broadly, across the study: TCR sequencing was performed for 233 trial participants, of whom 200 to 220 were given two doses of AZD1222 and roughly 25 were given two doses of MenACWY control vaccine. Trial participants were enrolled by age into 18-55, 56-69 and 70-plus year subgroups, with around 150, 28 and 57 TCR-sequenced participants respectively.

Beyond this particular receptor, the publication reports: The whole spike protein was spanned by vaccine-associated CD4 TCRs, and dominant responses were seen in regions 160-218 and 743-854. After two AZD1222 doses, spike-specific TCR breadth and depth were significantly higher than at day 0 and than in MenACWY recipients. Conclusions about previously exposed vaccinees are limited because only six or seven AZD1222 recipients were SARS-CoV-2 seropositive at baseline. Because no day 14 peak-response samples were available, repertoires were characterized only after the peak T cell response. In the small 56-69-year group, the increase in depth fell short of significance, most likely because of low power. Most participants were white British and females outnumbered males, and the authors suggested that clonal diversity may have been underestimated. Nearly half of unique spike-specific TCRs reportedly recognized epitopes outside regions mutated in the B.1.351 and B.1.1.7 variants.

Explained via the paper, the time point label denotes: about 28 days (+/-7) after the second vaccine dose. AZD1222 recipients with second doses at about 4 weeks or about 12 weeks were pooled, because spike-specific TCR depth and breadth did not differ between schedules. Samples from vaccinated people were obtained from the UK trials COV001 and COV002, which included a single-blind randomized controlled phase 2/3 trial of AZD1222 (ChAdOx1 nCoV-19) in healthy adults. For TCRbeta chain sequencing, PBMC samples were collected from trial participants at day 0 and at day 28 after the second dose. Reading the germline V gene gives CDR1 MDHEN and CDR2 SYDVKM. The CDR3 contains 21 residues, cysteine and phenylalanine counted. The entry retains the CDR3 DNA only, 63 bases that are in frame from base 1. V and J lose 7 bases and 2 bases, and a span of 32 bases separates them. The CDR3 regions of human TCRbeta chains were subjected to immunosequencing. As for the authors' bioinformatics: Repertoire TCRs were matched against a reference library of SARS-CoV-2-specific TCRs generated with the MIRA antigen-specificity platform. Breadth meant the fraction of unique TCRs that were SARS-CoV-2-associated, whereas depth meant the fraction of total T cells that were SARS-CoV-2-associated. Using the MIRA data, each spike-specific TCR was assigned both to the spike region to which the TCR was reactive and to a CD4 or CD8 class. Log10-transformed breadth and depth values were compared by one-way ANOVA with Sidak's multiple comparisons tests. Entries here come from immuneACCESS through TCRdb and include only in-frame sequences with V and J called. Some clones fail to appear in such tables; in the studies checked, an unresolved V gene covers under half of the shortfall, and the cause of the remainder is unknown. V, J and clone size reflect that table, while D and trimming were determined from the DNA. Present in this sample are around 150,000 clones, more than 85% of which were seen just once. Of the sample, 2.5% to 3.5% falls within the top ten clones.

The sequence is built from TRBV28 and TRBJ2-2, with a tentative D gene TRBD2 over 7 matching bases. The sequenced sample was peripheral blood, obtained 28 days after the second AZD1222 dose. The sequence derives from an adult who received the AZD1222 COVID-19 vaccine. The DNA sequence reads TGTGCCAGCATCTTTAGGGCATTCAGGGGCATTGGCGGGGGTAACACCGGGGAGCTGTTTTTT. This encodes CASIFRAFRGIGGGNTGELFF.